Below, 8 T cell receptor beta chains from the same sample are listed, as sequenced in a study of Tregs in tolerant kidney transplant recipients. The assay was immunoSEQ multiplex PCR, and TCRdb's table has in-frame clones only and misses some. The table lists about 100,000 clones, nearly 90% of them singletons. The material was CD4+ T cells from blood, obtained before the transplant. Source of these receptors: a human donor who received a combined kidney and bone marrow transplant.

The genes are TRBV6-1 and TRBJ2-7; maybe TRBD2 (6 bases). The CDR3 totals 17 residues. Trimming took off 3 bases at V and 6 bases at J, with 24 bases between the two ends. Germline-derived CDR1 and CDR2 are MNHNS and SASEGT. The CDR3 sequence is CASSERGWGAGWLEQYF. The DNA for the CDR3 is TGTGCCAGCAGTGAGAGGGGTTGGGGAGCGGGTTGGCTCGAGCAGTACTTC.

The chain has TRBV5-6 and TRBJ2-3, with a tentative D call TRBD1 (6 bases). CDR1 SGHDT and CDR2 YYEEEE come from the germline V gene. The CDR3 is 16 amino acids. The ends were cut back, 0 bases at V and 2 bases at J, with 13 bases in the middle. This CDR3 is CASSLVDRSSTDTQYF. The CDR3 DNA follows: TGTGCCAGCAGCTTGGTTGACAGGAGCTCCACAGATACGCAGTATTTT.

V usage is TRBV5-4 and J usage is TRBJ2-5; 10 bases align to TRBD2. Germline assignment: CDR1 SGHNT and CDR2 YYREEE (reference sequence). The CDR3 has 15 amino acids. V lost 0 bases and J lost 3; bases outside the gene matches: 2. This CDR3 is CASSLAGLAKETQYF. Written as DNA, the CDR3 is TGTGCCAGCAGCTTGGCGGGACTAGCGAAAGAGACCCAGTACTTC.

The CDR3, as DNA: TGCGCCAGCAGCCCGGGACAGGCAATACGACTTTACGCTGAAGCTTTCTTT. Protein: CASSPGQAIRLYAEAFF. This chain connects TRBV4-1 to TRBJ1-1; TRBD1 agrees at 8 bases. This CDR3 comprises 17 residues. Germline loops: CDR1 MGHRA, CDR2 YSYEKL. J gave up 6 bases and V 4 bases, and 16 bases lay outside the gene matches.

This chain links TRBV5-6 with TRBJ2-3; 9 bases align to TRBD2. CDR3 length: 16 amino acids. Losses at the gene ends were 0 bases for V and 4 bases for J; bases not matched to a gene: 6. The germline CDR1 and CDR2 sequences are SGHDT and YYEEEE. CDR3 protein: CASSLGVAGAPDTQYF. Written as DNA, the CDR3 is TGTGCCAGCAGCTTGGGGGTAGCGGGAGCACCAGATACGCAGTATTTT.

The chain is built from TRBV6-5 and TRBJ2-1; D is perhaps TRBD2 (6 bases). CDR3 size: 15 residues. CDR1 is MNHEY, CDR2 SVGAGI, per germline. Trimming shortened V by 6 bases and J by 7 bases, and 19 bases separated the two germline ends. CDR3: CASRSGAGAGNEQFF. For the CDR3, the DNA is TGTGCCAGCAGATCCGGGGCCGGGGCGGGGAATGAGCAGTTCTTC.

The V and J genes are TRBV7-9 and TRBJ2-1, with D possibly being TRBD1 (6 bases). Germline-derived CDR1 and CDR2 are SEHNR and FQNEAQ (reference sequence). V was shortened by 7 bases and J by 5 bases, with 9 bases between the two germline ends. The CDR3 is 12 amino acids. CDR3 bases: TGTGCCAGCAACAGGGAGCACAATGAGCAGTTCTTC. Protein: CASNREHNEQFF.

This chain links TRBV5-1 with TRBJ2-7, with 10 bases aligning to TRBD2. Germline V lookup: CDR1 SGHRS, CDR2 YFSETQ. The ends lost 3 bases at V and 1 base at J; junction bases unmatched: 4. This CDR3 contains 15 residues. The CDR3 DNA reads TGCGCCAGCAGCTCTGGACTAGCGGATTCCTACGAGCAGTACTTC. Translation: CASSSGLADSYEQYF.